The clone carrying this TCR beta chain was counted ten times or more. CDR3 size: 13 residues. Germline V gene data show CDR1 as SGHRS and CDR2 as YFSETQ. Trimming removed 5 bases at V and 4 bases at J, with 12 bases between. Here immunoSEQ multiplex PCR was the method, and the copy in TCRdb shows in-frame clones only, minus some. In the table there are about 120,000 clones, 55% to 75% of which are singletons. The entry originates in a study of blood T cell repertoires in COVID-19. The overall study: Samples taken during acute and convalescent COVID-19 were collected in the United States, Italy and Spain. PBMCs, B-cell-depleted T cells, or T cells were the source of the cDNA or gDNA that made up the material.

The chain links TRBV5-1 to TRBJ2-5; D may be TRBD2 (5 bases). This receptor was identified in a human donor with acute or convalescent COVID-19. The donor label of this sample is uncertain. The sample consisted of peripheral blood. In DNA form, the CDR3 reads TGCGCCAGCAGGTCCCGGAGCGGAGAGACCCAGTACTTC. As protein: CASRSRSGETQYF.